The clone carrying this T cell receptor beta chain was counted between two and nine times. The antigen is not known. This sample is part of a study of blood T cells in healthy people across ages. Germline CDR1 reads MNHEY; CDR2 reads SVGEGT. This CDR3 contains 14 residues. V trimming: 2 bases; J trimming: 7 bases; junction bases outside the gene matches: 2. Study results and caveats: Roughly linear declines in TCR beta diversity per million T cells occurred with age.

It was with a sample-barcoded 5' primer and a J-beta primer mix that a second PCR of about 6 to 12 cycles was run. In TCRdb, the 5' RACE reads were re-called with MiXCR into one record per CDR3 protein. The sample holds 800,000 or so distinct CDR3 sequences, 25% seen once. In addition, the sample was reused for a study of T cells of mothers and their children. That source reports: Barcodes and 2-4 random nucleotides were added by M1S in the second PCR. Each child contributed roughly 3 million TCR beta CDR3 reads, while each mother contributed over 8 million. With unrelated pairs as the comparison, related mother-child pairs had a slightly higher overlap that was not significant.

The clonotype was recovered from a boy under 18 in good health. Sequenced: blood. V is TRBV6-2 or TRBV6-3 and J is TRBJ2-5; 12 bases are shared with TRBD2. The CDR3 loop is CASSYTGLAGTQYF. The CDR3 DNA reads TGTGCCAGCAGTTACACGGGACTAGCGGGGACCCAGTACTTC.